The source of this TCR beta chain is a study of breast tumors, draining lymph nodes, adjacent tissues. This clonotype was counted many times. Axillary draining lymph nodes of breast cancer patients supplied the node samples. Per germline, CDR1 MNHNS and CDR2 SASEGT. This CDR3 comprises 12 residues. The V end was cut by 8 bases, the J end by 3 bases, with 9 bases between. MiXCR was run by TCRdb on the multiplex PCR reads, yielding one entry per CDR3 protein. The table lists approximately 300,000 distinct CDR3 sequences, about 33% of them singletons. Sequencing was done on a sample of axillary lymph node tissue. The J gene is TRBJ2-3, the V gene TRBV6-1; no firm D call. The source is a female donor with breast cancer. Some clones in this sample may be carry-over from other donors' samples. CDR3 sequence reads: CASPDFTDTQYF. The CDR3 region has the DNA TGTGCCAGCCCAGATTTTACAGATACGCAGTATTTT.